This T cell receptor (beta chain) is drawn from a study of beta chain features in type 1 diabetes. Expressed TCRB transcripts were sequenced after all isolated RNA was converted to cDNA. The average output of naive, central memory and regulatory T cell samples was about 3.3 million reads. Only in-frame clones appear in the TCRdb table, and some are missing; sequencing was by immunoSEQ multiplex PCR. The sample includes 200,000 to 300,000 clones, roughly a tenth of them seen just once. Overall study findings and caveats: Researchers reported that naive, central memory and Treg TCRB repertoires appeared more similar in patients than in healthy donors. In all four CD4+ subsets, TCRB CDR3 length was significantly, moderately reduced in type 1 diabetes.

This clone showed up just a few times. The antigen is undetermined. This CDR3 has 15 amino acids. Trimming cost V 3 bases and J 4 bases; bases outside gene matches: 6. Germline CDR1 reads LNHDA; CDR2 reads SQIVND (reference sequence). The sample taken for sequencing was naive CD4+ T cells from blood. This sequence was found in a man aged 25 to 40 with type 1 diabetes. The chain carries TRBV19 and TRBJ2-1; 7 nucleotides agree with TRBD1. CDR3 sequence reads: CASSIGQGVYNEQFF. As DNA, the CDR3 is TGTGCCAGTAGTATCGGGCAGGGGGTGTACAATGAGCAGTTCTTC.